This T cell receptor (beta chain) was recovered during a study of blood T cells in healthy people across ages. The CDR3 consists of 15 residues. V shed 7 bases, J shed 5 bases, and the junction held 12 bases outside the gene matches. In germline, CDR1 is SGDLS, CDR2 YYNGEE. Next came a second PCR, run for about 7 to 12 cycles, which used a sample-barcoded 5' primer along with a J-beta primer mix. Each cDNA molecule carried a tag from a template-switch adaptor that contained 12 random nucleotides. Each CDR3 protein is one row after TCRdb ran MiXCR on the 5' RACE reads. The profile shows almost 800,000 distinct CDR3 sequences, 58% of them singletons.

V and J are TRBV9 and TRBJ2-7; 10 bases are shared with TRBD1. The receptor comes from a man aged 25 to 40 in good health. What was sequenced was blood. CDR3 residues: CASSQTGGFEHEQYF. CDR3 sequence (DNA): TGTGCCAGCTCCCAGACAGGGGGCTTCGAACACGAGCAGTACTTC.